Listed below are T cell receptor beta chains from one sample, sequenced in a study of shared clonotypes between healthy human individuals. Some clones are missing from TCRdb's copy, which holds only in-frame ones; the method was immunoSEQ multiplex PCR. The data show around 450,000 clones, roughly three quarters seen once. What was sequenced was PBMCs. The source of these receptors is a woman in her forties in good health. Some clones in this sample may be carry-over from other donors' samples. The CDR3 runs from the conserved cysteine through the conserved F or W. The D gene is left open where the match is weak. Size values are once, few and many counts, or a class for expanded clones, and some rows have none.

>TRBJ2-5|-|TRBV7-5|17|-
CARRREEGGSNQETQYF
TGTGCCAGAAGACGCGAGGAAGGGGGTTCGAACCAAGAGACCCAGTACTTC
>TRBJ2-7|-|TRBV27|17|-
CASSRGAGAGTSYEQYF
TGTGCCAGCAGCCGTGGGGCAGGGGCGGGGACCTCCTACGAGCAGTACTTC
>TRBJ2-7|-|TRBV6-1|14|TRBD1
CASRLGQTSYEQYF
TGTGCCAGCAGACTGGGACAGACCTCCTACGAGCAGTACTTC
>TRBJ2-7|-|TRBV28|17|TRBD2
CAVTGGTSGMASYEQYF
TGTGCCGTTACCGGGGGGACTAGCGGGATGGCATCCTACGAGCAGTACTTC
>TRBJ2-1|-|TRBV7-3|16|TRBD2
CASSPGSSGRDYEQFF
TGTGCCAGCAGCCCCGGGAGTAGCGGGAGGGACTATGAGCAGTTCTTC
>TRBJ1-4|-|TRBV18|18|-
CASSPRLRFGATNEKLFF
TGTGCCAGCTCCCCCCGACTAAGGTTTGGGGCAACTAATGAAAAACTGTTTTTT
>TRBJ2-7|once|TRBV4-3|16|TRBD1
CASSQDLGTGVYEQYF
TGCGCCAGCAGCCAAGATCTGGGGACAGGGGTCTACGAGCAGTACTTC
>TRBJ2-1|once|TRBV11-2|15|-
CASSLGRASYNEQFF
TGTGCCAGCAGCTTAGGGCGGGCTAGCTACAATGAGCAGTTCTTC
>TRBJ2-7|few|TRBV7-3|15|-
CASSLGEAKIYEQYF
TGTGCCAGCAGCTTAGGGGAGGCTAAAATATACGAGCAGTACTTC
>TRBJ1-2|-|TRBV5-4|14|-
CASSRGSVDYGYTF
TGTGCCAGCAGCAGGGGATCCGTCGACTATGGCTACACCTTC
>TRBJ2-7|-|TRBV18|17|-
CASSPERAGPSSYEQYF
TGTGCCAGCTCACCAGAGCGGGCGGGGCCCAGCTCCTACGAGCAGTACTTC
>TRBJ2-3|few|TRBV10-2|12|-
CASRYYTDTQYF
TGCGCCAGCAGATATTACACAGATACGCAGTATTTT
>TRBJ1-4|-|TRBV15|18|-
CATSRGGTPRGKDEKLFF
TGTGCCACCAGCAGGGGGGGGACACCCAGGGGAAAGGATGAAAAACTGTTTTTT
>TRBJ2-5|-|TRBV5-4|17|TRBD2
CASSWASGRRGQETQYF
TGTGCCAGCAGCTGGGCTAGCGGGAGAAGGGGGCAAGAGACCCAGTACTTC
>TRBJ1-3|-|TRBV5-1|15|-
CASSLDSGSGNTIYF
TGCGCCAGCAGCTTGGATTCAGGCTCTGGAAACACCATATATTTT
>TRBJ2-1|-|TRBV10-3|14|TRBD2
CAINSGSSYNEQFF
TGTGCCATCAATAGCGGGAGCTCCTACAATGAGCAGTTCTTC
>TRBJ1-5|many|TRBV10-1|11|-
CASSGGHTSDF
TGCGCCAGCAGTGGGGGACATACGTCGGATTTT
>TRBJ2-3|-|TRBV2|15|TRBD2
CASSETSGSTDTQYF
TGTGCCAGCAGCGAGACTAGCGGGAGCACAGATACGCAGTATTTT
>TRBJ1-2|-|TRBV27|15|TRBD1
CASSSPGQGNYGYTF
TGTGCCAGCAGTTCCCCTGGACAGGGCAACTATGGCTACACCTTC
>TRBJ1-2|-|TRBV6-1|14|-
CASTPRVENYGYTF
TGTGCCAGCACCCCAAGGGTGGAGAACTATGGCTACACCTTC
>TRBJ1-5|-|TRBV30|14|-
CAWSGGRSNQPQHF
TGTGCCTGGAGTGGGGGCAGAAGCAATCAGCCCCAGCATTTT
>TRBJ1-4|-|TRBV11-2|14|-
CASLTEWQRKKLFF
TGTGCCAGCCTTACTGAGTGGCAGAGGAAAAAACTGTTTTTT
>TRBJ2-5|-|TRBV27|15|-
CASTSLGVGQETQYF
TGTGCCAGCACCTCCCTAGGTGTTGGCCAAGAGACCCAGTACTTC
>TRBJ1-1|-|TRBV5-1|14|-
CASSLEGRVTEAFF
TGCGCCAGCAGCTTGGAGGGCAGGGTTACTGAAGCTTTCTTT
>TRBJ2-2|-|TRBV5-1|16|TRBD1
CASSSTGQGATGELFF
TGCGCCAGCAGCTCTACGGGACAGGGGGCCACCGGGGAGCTGTTTTTT
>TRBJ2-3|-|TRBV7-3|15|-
CASSLMGGLLHTQYF
TGTGCCAGCAGCTTAATGGGGGGGCTCTTGCATACGCAGTATTTT
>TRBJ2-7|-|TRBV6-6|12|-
CASSYAPYEQYF
TGTGCTAGCAGTTACGCCCCCTACGAGCAGTACTTC
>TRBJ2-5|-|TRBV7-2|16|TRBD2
CASSSQTSGNGETQYF
TGTGCCAGCAGCTCCCAGACTAGCGGGAATGGAGAGACCCAGTACTTC
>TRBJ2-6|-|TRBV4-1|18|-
CASSQDRVTGSGANVLTF
TGCGCCAGCAGCCAAGACAGGGTCACTGGCTCTGGGGCCAACGTCCTGACTTTC
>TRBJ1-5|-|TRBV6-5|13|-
CASSHRSRQPQHF
TGTGCCAGCAGCCACCGGTCGAGGCAGCCCCAGCATTTT
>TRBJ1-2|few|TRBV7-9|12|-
CASSRDGYGYTF
TGTGCCAGCAGCAGGGACGGCTATGGCTACACCTTC
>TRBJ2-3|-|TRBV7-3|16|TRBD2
CASSTGLAENTDTQYF
TGTGCCAGCAGCACGGGACTAGCGGAGAACACAGATACGCAGTATTTT
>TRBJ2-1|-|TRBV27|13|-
CASSWGSYNEQFF
TGTGCCAGCAGTTGGGGTTCCTACAATGAGCAGTTCTTC
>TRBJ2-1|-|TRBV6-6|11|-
CASSPRDEQFF
TGTGCCAGCAGTCCGAGAGATGAGCAGTTCTTC
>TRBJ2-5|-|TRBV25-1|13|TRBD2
CASNRGGQETQYF
TGTGCCAGCAATCGCGGGGGCCAAGAGACCCAGTACTTC
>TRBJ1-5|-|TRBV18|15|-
CASSLGQVSNQPQHF
TGTGCCAGCTCACTTGGGCAGGTTAGCAATCAGCCCCAGCATTTT
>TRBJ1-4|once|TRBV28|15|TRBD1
CASRSGGITNEKLFF
TGTGCCAGCAGATCAGGGGGCATCACTAATGAAAAACTGTTTTTT
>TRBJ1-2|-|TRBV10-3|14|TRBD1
CATRGATGGYGYTF
TGTGCCACCAGAGGGGCTACAGGGGGCTACGGCTACACCTTC
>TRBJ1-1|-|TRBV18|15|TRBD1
CASSPSGGQDTEAFF
TGTGCCAGCTCACCCTCAGGGGGCCAGGACACTGAAGCTTTCTTT
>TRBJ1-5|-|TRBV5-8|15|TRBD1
CASSFRDRGDQPQHF
TGTGCCAGCAGCTTCCGGGACAGGGGGGATCAGCCCCAGCATTTT
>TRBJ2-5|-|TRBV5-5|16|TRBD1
CASSQEAGTGGETQYF
TGCGCCAGCAGCCAAGAAGCCGGGACAGGCGGTGAGACCCAGTACTTC
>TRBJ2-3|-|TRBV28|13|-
CASSRSGTDTQYF
TGTGCCAGCAGCCGGTCAGGAACAGATACGCAGTATTTT
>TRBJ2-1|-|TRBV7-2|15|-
CASSFRRQEYNEQFF
TGTGCCAGCAGCTTCCGCAGACAGGAGTACAATGAGCAGTTCTTC
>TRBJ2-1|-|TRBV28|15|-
CASSAGFRTYNEQFF
TGTGCCAGCAGTGCAGGCTTCAGGACTTACAATGAGCAGTTCTTC
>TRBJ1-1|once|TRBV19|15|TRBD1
CASSYGTGRGTEAFF
TGTGCCAGTAGTTACGGGACAGGGAGGGGCACTGAAGCTTTCTTT
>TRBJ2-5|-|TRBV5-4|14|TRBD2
CASSLSSGKETQYF
TGTGCCAGCAGCTTGTCTAGCGGGAAAGAGACCCAGTACTTC
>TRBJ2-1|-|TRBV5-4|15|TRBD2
CASSFSPSGGNEQFF
TGTGCCAGCAGCTTTTCGCCTAGCGGGGGCAATGAGCAGTTCTTC
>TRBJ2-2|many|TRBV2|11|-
CASRGTGELFF
TGTGCCAGCAGAGGGACCGGGGAGCTGTTTTTT
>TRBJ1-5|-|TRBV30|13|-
CAWSVRENQPQHF
TGTGCCTGGAGTGTACGGGAGAATCAGCCCCAGCATTTT
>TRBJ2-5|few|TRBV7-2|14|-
CASSLGPTTSSQYF
TGTGCCAGCAGCTTAGGTCCGACGACTTCGTCCCAGTACTTC
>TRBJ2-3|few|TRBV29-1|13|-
CSVEARGTDTQYF
TGCAGCGTTGAAGCCAGGGGAACAGATACGCAGTATTTT
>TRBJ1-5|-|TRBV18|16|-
CASSPPTGGLGQPQHF
TGTGCCAGCTCACCACCGACCGGGGGCCTCGGTCAGCCCCAGCATTTT
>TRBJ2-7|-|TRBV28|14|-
CASSLEVRSYEQYF
TGTGCCAGCAGTTTAGAGGTCAGGAGCTACGAGCAGTACTTC